This TCR beta chain came from a study of breast tumors, draining lymph nodes, adjacent tissues (dated by TCRdb to 2016 to 2017). As for the study more broadly: TCR beta repertoires were compared across tumor, adjacent nontumor tissue and axillary lymph nodes obtained from breast cancer patients. The study aimed to assess the relationships and possible T-cell exchange between tumor, surrounding tissue and draining lymph node repertoires in human breast cancer. General findings and caveats noted by the study authors: Tumor T-cell repertoires showed less diversity than lymph node repertoires and more diversity than nontumor tissue repertoires, and tumor T-cell repertoires showed preferential V and J gene usage. Tumor and nontumor tissue repertoires were found to be significantly more similar in luminal-like than in basal-like breast cancer. The data were judged consistent with most tumor T cells deriving from the lymph node and then expanding within tumor tissue. Rather than being directly demonstrated, the conclusion that tumor T cells originate in lymph nodes was presented as consistent with a hypothesis.

The CDR1 and CDR2 encoded by the germline V gene (reference sequence) are DFQATT and SNEGSKA. The CDR3 measures 16 amino acids from cysteine to phenylalanine. Of the read, only the CDR3 DNA is kept; its 48 bases are in frame from base 1. The axillary draining lymph nodes of breast cancer patients were the source of the lymph node samples. TCRdb records Illumina HiSeq 2000 as the sequencer. Multiplex PCR amplification was used to build the TCR beta chain libraries. High-throughput sequencing was used to analyze the amplified TCR beta chain products. The public sequencing data were trimmed at Q25 with fastp and processed into clonotypes with MiXCR by TCRdb, which kept only in-frame beta chains. Every distinct CDR3 protein forms one entry, paired with its most common genes and DNA. A total of roughly 80,000 distinct CDR3 sequences appear in this sample, roughly a fifth of them only once. In total, the top ten clones hold about 2.2% of the sample.

With respect to this clonotype: The antigen it recognizes is unknown. A much larger clone sits a single nucleotide away, making a read error possible.

The sequence links TRBV20-1 to TRBJ2-1, with TRBD2 matching 10 junction bases. The sample consisted of axillary lymph node tissue. The TCR comes from a female donor with breast cancer. Some clones in this sample may be carry-over from other donors' samples. Read as DNA, the sequence is TGCAGTGCTAGAGATGGGATTAGCGGGAGGTACAATGAGCAGTCCTTC. Its protein reads: CSARDGISGRYNEQSF.